This paragraph covers one T cell receptor beta chain sequence. Its recognized antigen is unknown. Base-call qualities are not available, and no considerably larger clone is one nucleotide away. The data were taken from a study of identical twins (dated by TCRdb to 2016 to 2017). A note on the overall study: The study deep-sequenced TCR alpha and beta repertoires from monozygotic twins, unrelated adults of various ages and cord blood to test whether fetal clonotypes persist. To rule out contamination, replicate twin experiments were performed at different times with different library preparation protocols.

Library preparation used 5' RACE. Sequencer: Illumina HiSeq 2000. A universal primer binding site was added through template switching, and the final cDNA carried a unique molecular identifier so that TCR cDNA molecules could be counted accurately. Specific primers in the conserved constant-segment region were used to synthesize first-strand cDNA for the TCR alpha and beta chains. To control for contamination, every cDNA library carried two barcodes: a SMART-Mk sample barcode plus Illumina barcodes. Two successive PCR steps introduced TruSeq adapter sequences along with Illumina sample barcodes. The Illumina HiSeq platform was used with custom primers to sequence TCR alpha and beta cDNA libraries. The study's processing was this. MiGEC was used to process raw reads and extract unique molecular identifiers, and MiXCR was used to find CDR3 positions. For each individual, recombination models were inferred using an EM algorithm with the repgenHMM and IGoR tools. The tcR package in R was used for shared clonotype analysis, with sharing normalized by the product of cloneset sizes. Out-of-frame nonproductive sequences were analyzed to study raw recombination free of thymic and clonal selection effects. TCRdb's own reprocessing of the public reads used fastp at Q25 and MiXCR and kept productive beta chains. Duplicate CDR3 protein sequences are folded into a single record with the most common DNA and genes. TCRdb assigned the V and J calls; the authors' analysis was not used. In this sample the table shows 200,000 to 250,000 distinct CDR3 sequences, around 7% of which occur a single time. Under 4% of the sample belongs to the ten largest clones.

Results and caveats for the whole study, not just this receptor: Out-of-frame TCR alpha sharing in monozygotic twins was systematically underestimated by recombination models, whereas sharing between unrelated individuals was in agreement with the recombination models. Because the same donors could not be followed over many years, the conclusions relied on cross-sectional statistical analysis. Compared with coincidental sharing between unrelated individuals, out-of-frame TCR alpha sequences shared between twins showed an excess of sequences with low generation probability. Fewer insertions were carried by abundant cord blood beta clonotypes; a weaker similar trend was observed in young adult naive repertoires, while no such trend was observed in memory repertoires. Zero-insertion analyses could be partly confounded by invariant T cells such as MAIT and iNKT, although diverse VJ usage argued against such confounding for most clonotypes. Excess twin sharing in beta out-of-frame sequences was weaker because fewer shared sequences lowered the signal-to-noise ratio.

Every donor was a healthy Caucasian. Three pairs of female monozygotic twins, all aged roughly 18 to 29 years, were included in the twin cohort. Using Miltenyi CD45RO+ enrichment and human naive T-cell isolation kits, memory (CD45RO+) and naive T cells were isolated from PBMC. The CDR1 and CDR2 encoded by the germline V gene (reference sequence) are LNHNV and YYDKDF. The CDR3, from cysteine to phenylalanine, totals 15 residues. CDR3 DNA only is kept here, 45 bases in frame from base 1. V is clipped by 1 base and J by 2 bases, and the sequence between their germline boundaries is 12 bases long. These data also featured in a second study, about yellow fever vaccine responses in identical twins. The second study's authors report: The T cell response to vaccination in identical twins was reported by the authors to appear partly convergent and partly personalized. Focusing on identical twins, the study followed the T cell clones that responded to the vaccine, and did so with precision.

The sequence came from a woman aged 18-29 years in good health. The sequence is built from TRBV15 and TRBJ2-7; TRBD1 is a possible D gene, resting on 6 matching bases. What was sequenced was memory (CD45RO+) T cells sorted from blood. What the cell subset or site label conveys for this sample: CD45RO+ enriched T cells. The DNA sequence reads TGTGCCACCAGCAGAGCCAGGGGATACACCTACGAGCAGTACTTC. Its protein reads: CATSRARGYTYEQYF. The reference TRBV15 and TRBJ2-7 proteins fill in what lies around the CDR3, so the full variable domain reads DAMVIQNPRYQVTQFGKPVTLSCSQTLNHNVMYWYQQKSSQAPKLLFHYYDKDFNNEADTPDNFQSRRPNTSFCFLDIRSPGLGDTAMYLCATSRARGYTYEQYFGPGTRLTVT.